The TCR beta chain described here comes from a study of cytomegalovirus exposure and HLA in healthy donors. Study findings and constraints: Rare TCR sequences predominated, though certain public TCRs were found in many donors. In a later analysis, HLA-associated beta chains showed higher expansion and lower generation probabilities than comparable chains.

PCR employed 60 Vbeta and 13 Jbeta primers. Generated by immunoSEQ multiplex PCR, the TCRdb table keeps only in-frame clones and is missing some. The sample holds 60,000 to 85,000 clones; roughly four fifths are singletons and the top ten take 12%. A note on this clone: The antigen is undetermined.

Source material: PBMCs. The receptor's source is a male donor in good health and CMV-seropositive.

CDR3 sequence (DNA): TGTGCCAGCAGCGATATCACCCGACTAGCGGGGGCCTACGAGCAGTACTTC. It specifies CASSDITRLAGAYEQYF. The rearrangement links TRBV5-6 to TRBJ2-7; TRBD2 matches at 12 bases. There are 17 residues in the CDR3. Unmatched junction bases numbered 10, after V lost 4 bases and J lost 2 bases. From germline, CDR1 is SGHDT and CDR2 YYEEEE.